These 18 T cell receptor beta chains came from one sample sequenced in a study of early T cells in non-severe SARS-CoV-2 infection. TCRdb analysed the 5' RACE reads with MiXCR anew, one entry per CDR3 protein. The sample holds tens of thousands of distinct CDR3 sequences, roughly 5.6% seen once. The sequencing input was whole blood. These receptors were collected from an adult who was a healthcare worker with PCR-confirmed SARS-CoV-2 infection or an uninfected control (not recorded which).

The CDR3 bases are TGTGCCAGCAGTTTAGGCGGGAGCGGGTCCTACGAGCAGTACTTC. Protein product: CASSLGGSGSYEQYF. The V call is TRBV12-3 or TRBV12-4, the J call TRBJ2-7, with TRBD2 identical over 7 bases. V was pared by 1 base and J by 1 base, with 4 bases of the junction left unmatched. This CDR3 is 15 amino acids long.

This clonotype was detected many times. The V call is TRBV10-3, the J call TRBJ1-2, with 8 bases lining up with TRBD1. The CDR3 is 14 amino acids. The V segment lost 2 bases and the J segment 8 bases; nucleotides outside the gene matches: 7. Germline values: CDR1 ENHRY, CDR2 SYGVKD. CDR3 sequence reads: CAISEGQGKEGYTF. The DNA of the CDR3 is TGTGCCATCAGTGAGGGACAGGGAAAGGAGGGCTACACCTTC.

This clonotype was counted many times. The genes are TRBV28 and TRBJ2-5; D is perhaps TRBD2 (6 bases). The germline V gene has CDR1 MDHEN and CDR2 SYDVKM. The CDR3 extends over 13 amino acids. V lost 3 bases to trimming and J lost 2 bases, with 7 bases between them. CDR3: CASSFGRQETQYF. Here the CDR3 DNA reads TGTGCCAGCAGTTTCGGGAGACAAGAGACCCAGTACTTC. Filled out from reference TRBV28 and TRBJ2-5, the complete variable domain reads DVKVTQSSRYLVKRTGEKVFLECVQDMDHENMFWYRQDPGLGLRLIYFSYDVKMKEKGDIPEGYSVSREKKERFSLILESASTNQTSMYLCASSFGRQETQYFGPGTRLLVL.

V usage is TRBV28 and J usage is TRBJ1-5, with 9 bases that match TRBD1. CDR1 and CDR2 from the germline V gene are MDHEN and SYDVKM. V lost 2 bases to trimming and J lost 3 bases; unmatched junction nucleotides: 2. The CDR3 has 15 residues. CDR3 DNA sequence: TGTGCCAGCAGTTTAGGGGACAGGGACAATCAGCCCCAGCATTTT. Protein product: CASSLGDRDNQPQHF.

The rearrangement joins TRBV3-1 to TRBJ2-4; D is undetermined. The V gene lost 0 bases and the J gene lost 10 bases, with 16 bases spanning the gap. The CDR3 extends over 15 amino acids. The V gene's germline CDR1 is LGHDT and CDR2 YNNKEL (reference sequence). The DNA of the CDR3 is TGTGCCAGCAGCCAAGATATGGCCGGCGGTCGGATTCAGTACTTC. Its protein product is CASSQDMAGGRIQYF.

By sample share, this clonotype is medium-sized. Written as DNA, the CDR3 is TGTGCCAGCAGCCTCCGACAGGGTCGGGGTCATTATGGCTACACCTTC. Translating gives CASSLRQGRGHYGYTF. The chain is built from TRBV7-2 and TRBJ1-2; 7 bases agree with TRBD1. J was trimmed by 5 bases and V by 5 bases; bases with no gene match: 14. CDR1 SGHTA and CDR2 FQGNSA come from the germline V gene. There are 16 residues in the CDR3. Full variable domain (outside the CDR3, taken from reference TRBV7-2 and TRBJ1-2): GAGVSQSPSNKVTEKGKDVELRCDPISGHTALYWYRQSLGQGLEFLIYFQGNSAPDKSGLPSDRFSAERTGGSVSTLTIQRTQQEDSAVYLCASSLRQGRGHYGYTFGSGTRLTVV.

This clonotype has at least ten counts. This chain links TRBV29-1 with TRBJ2-7; no clear D. V was pared by 7 bases and J by 4 bases, with 11 bases between. CDR1 and CDR2 (germline): SQVTM, ANQGSEA. This CDR3 has 11 residues. The chain's CDR3 is CSGRWGYEQYF. As DNA, the CDR3 is TGCAGCGGACGATGGGGATACGAGCAGTACTTC.

At least ten counts were recorded for this clonotype. The CDR3 protein is CASSPTVMNTEAFF. The DNA for the CDR3 is TGTGCCAGCAGCCCCACGGTCATGAACACTGAAGCTTTCTTT. J is TRBJ1-1 and V is TRBV13, with D hard to call. CDR3 size: 14 residues. V was pared by 5 bases and J by 0 bases, with 10 bases between. Germline V gene sequence: CDR1 PRHDT, CDR2 FYEKMQ (reference sequence).

There are many counts of this clonotype. The chain combines TRBV6-6 with TRBJ2-2; the D gene is possibly TRBD2 (6 bases). Per germline, CDR1 MNHNY and CDR2 SVGAGI (reference sequence). The CDR3 spans 15 residues. V lost 2 bases and J 2 bases, leaving 9 bases between the germline ends. CDR3 nucleotide sequence: TGTGCCAGCAGTTACCGGAGGGGTAACACCGGGGAGCTGTTTTTT. Translated, it gives CASSYRRGNTGELFF.

This clonotype was counted ten times or more. The chain employs TRBV24-1 and TRBJ2-3, with TRBD2 matching over 14 bases. Germline V CDR1 and CDR2: KGHDR, SFDVKD. CDR3 length: 19 amino acids. V shed 5 bases, J shed 5 bases, and the junction held 14 bases outside the gene matches. The CDR3 coding sequence is TGTGCCACCAGTGGTACACGACCGGGACTAGCGGGAGAGGAAGATACGCAGTATTTT. It codes for CATSGTRPGLAGEEDTQYF.

J is TRBJ1-5 and V is TRBV19; no reliable D call. The germline CDR1 and CDR2 sequences are LNHDA and SQIVND (reference sequence). Trimming removed 4 bases at V and 2 bases at J, with 9 bases between. The CDR3 has 14 amino acids. CDR3 protein: CASSKSSGNQPQHF. The DNA of the CDR3 is TGTGCCAGTAGTAAGTCCTCCGGCAATCAGCCCCAGCATTTT.

This clonotype showed up many times. J is TRBJ1-5 and V is TRBV6-2 or TRBV6-3; possible D gene TRBD1, 6 bases. CDR3 length: 15 residues. Germline values: CDR1 MNHEY, CDR2 SVGEGT. Trimming took 0 bases from V and 7 from J, leaving 13 bases between them. CDR3 DNA sequence: TGTGCCAGCAGTTACTCGGCCAGGGGTGGACAGCCCCAGCATTTT. It is translated as CASSYSARGGQPQHF.

This clonotype is medium-sized (0.01 to 0.1%) in the sample. The rearrangement links TRBV7-8 to TRBJ2-1; 9 bases are shared with TRBD2. CDR1 is SGHVS, CDR2 FQNEAQ, per germline. This CDR3 contains 14 residues. Trimming took 6 bases from V and 8 from J; bases not matched to a gene: 8. As DNA, the CDR3 is TGTGCCAGCAGTTCCTTAGCGGGAGCCCATGAGCAGTTCTTC. Protein sequence: CASSSLAGAHEQFF.

This clonotype was observed at least ten times. The V and J genes are TRBV6-2 or TRBV6-3 and TRBJ2-7; 8 bases are shared with TRBD1. V lost 0 bases to trimming and J lost 0 bases; unmatched junction nucleotides: 1. Germline V gene sequence: CDR1 MNHEY, CDR2 SVGEGT. The CDR3 spans 15 residues. The CDR3 sequence: CASSYSGTGSYEQYF. CDR3 bases: TGTGCCAGCAGTTACTCTGGGACAGGCTCCTACGAGCAGTACTTC.

At least ten counts were recorded for this clonotype. The V gene is TRBV5-1, the J gene TRBJ1-1, with D maybe TRBD1 (5 bases). V was trimmed by 7 bases and J by 3 bases, leaving 13 bases between them. CDR1 and CDR2 from the germline V gene are SGHRS and YFSETQ. The CDR3 contains 13 residues. The CDR3 region has the DNA TGCGCCAGCTTATCGGACACTGACACTGAAGCTTTCTTT. Translating it yields CASLSDTDTEAFF.

This clonotype was observed many times. The chain employs TRBV28 and TRBJ1-2; 7 bases map to TRBD1. There are 17 residues in the CDR3. Germline CDR1 and CDR2: MDHEN and SYDVKM. V gave up 7 bases and J gave up 4 bases; unmatched junction bases: 18. DNA of the CDR3: TGTGCCAGCAAACCCGGGACAGATACCCTTTTCCCCTATGGCTACACCTTC. It is translated as CASKPGTDTLFPYGYTF.

The genes are TRBV20-1 and TRBJ2-3; D is undetermined. This CDR3 has 12 residues. Germline V gene lookup returns CDR1 DFQATT and CDR2 SNEGSKA (reference sequence). Deletions cut 2 bases from V and 4 bases from J, with 7 bases between. The CDR3 nucleotides are TGCAGTGCTAGAATGCTAGCAGATACGCAGTATTTT. This gives the protein CSARMLADTQYF.

This clonotype turned up a few times. V and J are TRBV18 and TRBJ1-2; D perhaps matches TRBD1 (5 bases). Trimming removed 3 bases from V and 5 bases from J, with 19 bases in between. Germline CDR1 is KGHSH and CDR2 is LQKENI. This CDR3 comprises 16 residues. In DNA, the CDR3 is TGTGCCAGCTCACCGACCGGGGGTTTGGCCGGATATGGCTACACCTTC. Residues: CASSPTGGLAGYGYTF.